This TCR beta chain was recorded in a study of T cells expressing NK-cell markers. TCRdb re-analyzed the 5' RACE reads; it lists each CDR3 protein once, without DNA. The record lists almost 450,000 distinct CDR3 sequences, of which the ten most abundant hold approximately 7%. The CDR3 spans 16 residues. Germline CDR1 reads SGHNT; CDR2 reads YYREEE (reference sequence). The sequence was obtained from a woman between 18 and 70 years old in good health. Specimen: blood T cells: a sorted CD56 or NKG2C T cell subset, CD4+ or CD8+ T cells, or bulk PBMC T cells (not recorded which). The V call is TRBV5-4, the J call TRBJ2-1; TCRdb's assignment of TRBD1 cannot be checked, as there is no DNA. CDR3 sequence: CASSPRDGGANNEQFF.